The 17 T cell receptor beta chains presented below share a single source sample, sequenced in a study of cytomegalovirus exposure and HLA in healthy donors (dated 2017 in TCRdb). Library method: the immunoSEQ multiplex PCR assay. For the multiplex PCR, a mixture combining 60 forward primers for TCR Vbeta segments and 13 reverse primers for TCR Jbeta segments was used. This is the immuneACCESS table as TCRdb keeps it, with only in-frame sequences that have V and J called. A part of the clones is gone; compared with another copy, unresolved V genes explain less than half, and the rest is unexplained. Recorded for this sample are about 110,000 clones; roughly 12% of them occurred a single time. Jointly, the top ten make up roughly 15% of the sample. The specimen sequenced was PBMCs. These receptors were taken from a man aged 35 to 55 in good health and CMV-seropositive.

The J gene is TRBJ2-3, the V gene TRBV11-2; TRBD1 is a possible D gene (5 bases). The CDR3 sequence is 14 residues long. Trimming pared 2 bases from V and 0 bases from J, leaving 6 bases between. Germline V gene data show CDR1 as SGHAT and CDR2 as FQNNGV. CDR3 DNA: TGTGCCAGCAGCTTAAGGGGAAGCACAGATACGCAGTATTTT. Its translation is CASSLRGSTDTQYF. The whole variable domain, remainder taken from reference TRBV11-2 and TRBJ2-3, is EAGVAQSPRYKIIEKRQSVAFWCNPISGHATLYWYQQILGQGPKLLIQFQNNGVVDDSQLPKDRFSAERLKGVDSTLKIQPAKLEDSAVYLCASSLRGSTDTQYFGPGTRLTVL.

Concerning this clone itself: Other DNA variants within this sample encode the same CDR3. This chain links TRBV7-6 with TRBJ2-7, with TRBD1 matching over 9 bases. With V trimmed by 0 bases and J by 3 bases, 0 bases remained unmatched. This CDR3 has 14 residues. CDR1 and CDR2 from the germline V gene are SGHVS and FNYEAQ. CDR3 DNA sequence: TGTGCCAGCAGCTTAGCGGGACAGGGCTACGAGCAGTACTTC. Translated, it gives CASSLAGQGYEQYF.

This clone was detected a few times. The chain carries TRBV27 and TRBJ1-2, with TRBD1 matching 7 bases. This CDR3 is built from 13 residues. The V segment lost 5 bases and the J segment 6 bases; nucleotides outside the gene matches: 6. Germline CDR1 is MNHEY and CDR2 is SMNVEV (reference sequence). CDR3 loop: CASSPRGFDGYTF. The CDR3 DNA reads as TGTGCCAGCAGTCCCAGGGGGTTCGATGGCTACACCTTC.

This clone was counted between two and nine times. J is TRBJ2-7 and V is TRBV10-2, with 8 bases identical to TRBD1. Germline CDR1 reads WSHSY; CDR2 reads SAAADI. The CDR3 runs to 13 residues. V dropped 6 bases and J dropped 3; count of bases not matched to a gene: 4. The CDR3 DNA reads as TGCGCCAGCAGGGACAGGGTGTTCTACGAGCAGTACTTC. It yields the protein CASRDRVFYEQYF.

This clone was picked up a small number of times. The chain joins TRBV2 to TRBJ2-1, with D perhaps TRBD1 (7 bases). CDR1 SNHLY and CDR2 FYNNEI come from the germline V gene. V lost 4 bases to trimming and J lost 3 bases, with 13 bases between them. The CDR3 extends over 15 amino acids. The CDR3 protein is CASSVGQGGYNEQFF. DNA for the CDR3: TGTGCCAGCAGTGTTGGGCAGGGGGGCTACAATGAGCAGTTCTTC.

The rearrangement joins TRBV5-4 to TRBJ1-1; 9 bases are shared with TRBD1. V gave up 2 bases and J gave up 10 bases; unmatched junction bases: 9. The CDR3 contains 14 residues. The germline V gene encodes CDR1 SGHNT and CDR2 YYREEE (reference sequence). The CDR3 loop is CASSFYGQGMGAFF. CDR3 bases: TGTGCCAGCAGCTTCTATGGACAGGGGATGGGAGCTTTCTTT.

The rearrangement links TRBV19 to TRBJ2-2; D is possibly TRBD1 (5 bases). The CDR3 consists of 15 residues. Trimming took off 5 bases at V and 1 base at J, with 11 bases between the two ends. From germline, CDR1 is LNHDA and CDR2 SQIVND (reference sequence). CDR3 DNA sequence: TGTGCCAGTAGTGAACGGACAAGGAACACCGGGGAGCTGTTTTTT. This gives the protein CASSERTRNTGELFF.

This clone was counted a few times. Other DNA sequences in this sample translate to the same CDR3. CDR3 bases: TGTGCCAGCAGTCGGGAGACAGGGGGCGAGGGCAGTAAACACACCTTC. Its protein is CASSRETGGEGSKHTF. This rearrangement joins TRBV6-6 to TRBJ1-2; 10 bases match TRBD1. This CDR3 is built from 16 residues. After removal of 5 bases from V and 12 bases from J, the junction contained 18 bases not matched to a gene. Germline CDR1 and CDR2: MNHNY and SVGAGI (reference sequence).

The chain combines TRBV10-3 with TRBJ2-1, with a tentative D call TRBD1 (6 bases). The CDR3 is made up of 15 amino acids. CDR1 ENHRY and CDR2 SYGVKD come from the germline V gene. Trimming pared 2 bases from V and 4 bases from J, leaving 12 bases between. The CDR3 protein is CAISERDTNYNEQFF. Written as DNA, the CDR3 is TGTGCCATCAGTGAGCGGGACACCAATTACAATGAGCAGTTCTTC.

This clone has just a few counts. The chain is built from TRBV4-1 and TRBJ2-5; D might be TRBD1 (6 bases). The CDR3 contains 17 residues. V was clipped by 1 base and J by 3 bases, with 18 bases between them. Per germline, CDR1 MGHRA and CDR2 YSYEKL. CDR3: CASSQGRAGVIKETQYF. The CDR3 nucleotides are TGCGCCAGCAGCCAAGGTCGCGCAGGGGTGATTAAAGAGACCCAGTACTTC.

This clone was observed a handful of times. V gene TRBV7-3 combines with J gene TRBJ2-7, with 8 bases that match TRBD2. Trimming at V came to 5 bases and at J to 6 bases, leaving 6 bases not matched to a gene. CDR3 length equals 13 residues. Germline V gene sequence: CDR1 SGHTA, CDR2 FQGTGA. The CDR3 nucleotides read TGTGCCAGCAGCCGAGGGGCGGGGGGCGAGCAGTACTTC. Protein sequence: CASSRGAGGEQYF.

V and J are TRBV25-1 and TRBJ2-3; TRBD1 agrees at 9 bases. Germline V lookup: CDR1 MGHDK, CDR2 SYGVNS. After removal of 4 bases from V and 2 bases from J, the junction contained 7 bases not matched to a gene. The CDR3 length is 16 residues. DNA for the CDR3: TGTGCCAGCAGTGTAGGACAGGGGATTCTCACAGATACGCAGTATTTT. It yields the protein CASSVGQGILTDTQYF.

A few counts support this clone. V is TRBV5-1 and J is TRBJ1-2; 9 bases map to TRBD1. Trimming took 4 bases from V and 0 from J; bases not matched to a gene: 4. Germline CDR1 reads SGHRS; CDR2 reads YFSETQ. CDR3 length: 15 residues. CDR3 DNA sequence: TGCGCCAGCAGCGCAGGGACAGGGTCTAACTATGGCTACACCTTC. The encoded protein is CASSAGTGSNYGYTF.

The sample holds a few counts of this clone. This chain links TRBV7-2 with TRBJ2-7; 7 nucleotides line up with TRBD2. CDR1 and CDR2 from the germline V gene are SGHTA and FQGNSA. Trimming took 5 bases from V and 0 from J; bases not matched to a gene: 13. The CDR3 contains 17 residues. The CDR3 DNA is TGTGCCAGCAGCCCCTTTTCCGGGACTACCCTCTCCTACGAGCAGTACTTC. This sequence encodes CASSPFSGTTLSYEQYF.

V usage is TRBV7-8 and J usage is TRBJ1-5; 9 positions agree with TRBD1. The CDR3 runs to 18 residues. V trimming: 3 bases; J trimming: 2 bases; junction bases outside the gene matches: 11. Germline assignment: CDR1 SGHVS and CDR2 FQNEAQ. The DNA of the CDR3 is TGTGCCAGCAGCTTGGAAGGACAGGGGCTTAGGGGCAATCAGCCCCAGCATTTT. Translated, it gives CASSLEGQGLRGNQPQHF. The whole variable domain, filled in from reference TRBV7-8 and TRBJ1-5, reads GAGVSQSPRYKVAKRGQDVALRCDPISGHVSLFWYQQALGQGPEFLTYFQNEAQLDKSGLPSDRFFAERPEGSVSTLKIQRTQQEDSAVYLCASSLEGQGLRGNQPQHFGDGTRLSIL.

This clone has only a few counts. CDR3 in DNA: TGTGCCAGCAGTGACCTACCACTCGGGGGGCGCTTAGATCAGCCCCAGCATTTT. Amino acid sequence: CASSDLPLGGRLDQPQHF. J is TRBJ1-5 and V is TRBV6-1; perhaps TRBD1 as D (6 bases). From germline, CDR1 is MNHNS and CDR2 SASEGT. The length of the CDR3 is 18 residues. V was shortened by 3 bases and J by 5 bases, with 23 bases between the two germline ends.

This clone was picked up a small number of times. The J gene is TRBJ2-7, the V gene TRBV11-2, with D possibly TRBD2 on 6 matching bases. With 5 bases removed from V and 2 bases from J, the gap between germline ends came to 16 bases. Per germline, CDR1 SGHAT and CDR2 FQNNGV. The CDR3 totals 15 residues. The CDR3 coding sequence is TGTGCCAGCAGCCTGAACCCCGGGGGTCCCTACGAGCAGTACTTC. It codes for CASSLNPGGPYEQYF.